The entry that follows covers one TCR beta chain sequence. Its specificity is unknown. RNA transcripts served as the template for amplifying TCR beta CDR3 regions. First-round RT-PCR of the TCR CDR3 relied on the HTBI primer set. TCRdb re-called the multiplex PCR reads with MiXCR, one entry per CDR3 protein. Counted here are approximately 360,000 distinct CDR3 sequences, approximately 14% occurring once; the ten biggest clones make up about a quarter. Participants, patients aged 18 to 65, had newly diagnosed hyperthyroidism with a duration under 2 months. This record comes from a study of T cells in Graves' hyperthyroidism and ophthalmopathy. Study results and limitations: By a 13 V-J model, ophthalmopathy was set apart from stable hyperthyroidism. Blood also held most thyroid clonotypes expanded beyond 0.001.

Germline values: CDR1 MGHDK, CDR2 SYGVNS. V lost 4 bases and J lost 1; bases outside the gene matches: 8. This CDR3 has 16 residues. The receptor was derived from a woman younger than 35 with Graves' hyperthyroidism that later progressed to Graves' ophthalmopathy. The specimen was blood. The rearrangement joins TRBV25-1 to TRBJ2-5, with 8 bases identical to TRBD2. CDR3 in amino acids: CASSVFSGASQETQYF. The CDR3 coding sequence is TGTGCCAGCAGTGTATTTAGCGGGGCCTCCCAAGAGACCCAGTACTTC.